Presented here are 7 T cell receptor beta chains from one specimen sequenced in a study of blood T cell repertoires in COVID-19 (dated by TCRdb to between 2020 and 2021). The library came from the immunoSEQ multiplex PCR assay. TCRdb retrieved this table from immuneACCESS and kept in-frame rearrangements only. Not all clones are present; in checked studies, unresolved V genes account for under half, and no reason is known for the remainder. This sample lists fewer than 250,000 clones; 75% to 90% were detected once. Roughly 0.69% of the sample is in the top ten clones. Input material: peripheral blood. Receptors were obtained from a man between 40 and 49 years old with acute or convalescent COVID-19.

V usage is TRBV6-5 and J usage is TRBJ1-1; maybe TRBD1 (5 bases). Germline assignment: CDR1 MNHEY and CDR2 SVGAGI. The V end was cut by 0 bases, the J end by 7 bases, with 12 bases between. CDR3 length: 14 residues. Here the CDR3 reads CASSYSEGVGEAFF. Here the CDR3 DNA reads TGTGCCAGCAGTTACTCGGAAGGGGTTGGTGAAGCTTTCTTT.

V and J are TRBV7-6 and TRBJ2-1, with 7 bases fitting TRBD1. The CDR3 loop spans 15 amino acids. With 2 bases clipped from V and 2 bases from J, the junction kept 3 bases outside the gene matches. Germline CDR1 SGHVS, CDR2 FNYEAQ. The CDR3 spells CASSLPGTAYNEQFF. The CDR3 DNA is TGTGCCAGCAGCTTACCCGGGACAGCCTACAATGAGCAGTTCTTC.

V and J are TRBV13 and TRBJ2-1; TRBD2 aligns across 7 bases. V lost 3 bases and J lost 15; bases outside the gene matches: 14. This CDR3 has 14 residues. Per the germline V gene, CDR1 is PRHDT and CDR2 is FYEKMQ (reference sequence). CDR3 protein: CASSFPSTSTYLFF. The CDR3 region has the DNA TGTGCCAGCAGCTTCCCGTCGACTAGCACGTATCTGTTCTTC.

The chain couples TRBV20-1 to TRBJ2-2, with D maybe TRBD2 (5 bases). Trimming stripped 3 bases from V and 0 bases from J, with 8 bases between. Germline CDR1 DFQATT, CDR2 SNEGSKA (reference sequence). The CDR3 is made up of 14 amino acids. The CDR3 DNA follows: TGCAGTGCTAGTGTGCGGGCGAACACCGGGGAGCTGTTTTTT. As protein: CSASVRANTGELFF.

The chain has TRBV6-6 and TRBJ1-3; TRBD1 might be the D (5 bases). The CDR3 consists of 14 residues. CDR1 and CDR2 from the germline V gene are MNHNY and SVGAGI (reference sequence). Trimming left V 6 bases short and J 0 bases short, with 9 bases between. CDR3 region: CASSTGHSGNTIYF. CDR3 DNA: TGTGCCAGCAGCACAGGACACTCTGGAAACACCATATATTTT.

J is TRBJ1-3 and V is TRBV7-9, with 7 bases matching TRBD1. This CDR3 comprises 17 residues. V lost 1 base and J lost 3; bases outside the gene matches: 9. In germline, CDR1 is SEHNR, CDR2 FQNEAQ (reference sequence). The CDR3 DNA is TGTGCCAGCAGCTTAGAGGGGAGCAGGGGGAGTGGAAACACCATATATTTT. It is translated as CASSLEGSRGSGNTIYF.

This clone was counted only a few times. The V gene is TRBV4-1, the J gene TRBJ1-2, with 9 positions matching TRBD1. Trimming cost V 1 base and J 2 bases; bases outside gene matches: 5. Germline lookup yields CDR1 MGHRA and CDR2 YSYEKL. The CDR3 covers 16 residues. DNA of the CDR3: TGCGCCAGCAGCCAAGCCGGGACAGGGCCCAACTATGGCTACACCTTC. It specifies CASSQAGTGPNYGYTF.